This TCR beta chain originates from a study of OX40 agonist ivuxolimab in advanced cancers. Study-level findings and limits: Some patients who did not respond also had low normalized T-cell clonal expansion. The 0.1-3.0 mg/kg partial responders had among the lowest clonal expansion.

With baseline, cycle 4 day 1, and cycle 7 day 1 as timepoints, blood was sampled. A remark on this clone: The antigen remains undetermined.

Only in-frame clones appear in the TCRdb table, and some are missing; sequencing was by immunoSEQ multiplex PCR. The sample consists of around 60,000 clones, about 89% of them appearing once. Per the germline V gene, CDR1 is SEHNR and CDR2 is FQNEAQ (reference sequence). The CDR3 runs to 17 residues. V shed 5 bases, J shed 2 bases, and the junction held 7 bases outside the gene matches. The specimen was CD4+ or CD8+ T cells sorted from blood, collected in a trial of the OX40 agonist ivuxolimab. The sequence was obtained from an adult with an advanced solid tumor such as melanoma, head and neck, liver or kidney cancer. The chain recombines TRBV7-9 with TRBJ2-6, with 9 nucleotides matching TRBD1. The CDR3 loop is CASSPGQGFAGANVLTF. The CDR3 DNA follows: TGTGCCAGCAGCCCCGGACAGGGGTTTGCTGGGGCCAACGTCCTGACTTTC.